This is a list of T cell receptor beta chains from one sample in a study of T cells in Graves' hyperthyroidism and ophthalmopathy. TCRdb analysed the multiplex PCR reads with MiXCR anew, one entry per CDR3 protein. The sample includes 300,000 to 400,000 distinct CDR3 sequences, roughly 18% of them seen just once. Specimen: blood. Receptors originate from a woman in her fifties or sixties with Graves' hyperthyroidism. CDR3s include the opening cysteine and the closing phenylalanine or tryptophan. Fields, in order: CDR3 length, V gene, J gene, clone size, CDR3 protein. Part of the rows lack a size; the others show once, few, many or a class for expanded clones.

length: 14; V: TRBV5-4; J: TRBJ2-7; size: .; CDR3: CASSLLAASREQYF
length: 15; V: TRBV10-3; J: TRBJ2-5; size: few; CDR3: CAISAGTKNQETQYF
length: 16; V: TRBV11-2; J: TRBJ2-1; size: many; CDR3: CASSLGTSGSFYEQFF
length: 15; V: TRBV7-9; J: TRBJ1-1; size: .; CDR3: CASSLRQGFGTEAFF
length: 18; V: TRBV28; J: TRBJ1-6; size: .; CDR3: CASSLPPWTAGEGSPLHF
length: 17; V: TRBV20-1; J: TRBJ2-5; size: .; CDR3: CSAESLAGAISRETQYF
length: 16; V: TRBV18; J: TRBJ2-7; size: many; CDR3: CASSPGTSGFIYEQYF
length: 13; V: TRBV10-1; J: TRBJ2-7; size: .; CDR3: CASSENQMDEQYF
length: 13; V: TRBV13; J: TRBJ2-1; size: many; CDR3: CASSFLPTNEQFF
length: 15; V: TRBV19; J: TRBJ1-2; size: few; CDR3: CASSNRDTGDYGYTF
length: 14; V: TRBV12-3/TRBV12-4; J: TRBJ1-1; size: .; CDR3: CASSFAGWNTEAFF
length: 15; V: TRBV6-1; J: TRBJ2-7; size: .; CDR3: CASSLDRDTAYEQYF
length: 15; V: TRBV5-1; J: TRBJ2-7; size: .; CDR3: CASSRGQSDSYEQYF
length: 15; V: TRBV29-1; J: TRBJ2-1; size: few; CDR3: CSARPGTSSYNEQFF
length: 17; V: TRBV20-1; J: TRBJ2-1; size: many; CDR3: CSARDPVAQGSYNEQFF
length: 15; V: TRBV5-6; J: TRBJ1-1; size: .; CDR3: CASSLTAGMNTEAFF
length: 15; V: TRBV5-1; J: TRBJ1-6; size: .; CDR3: CASSLGGRNNSPLHF
length: 14; V: TRBV7-8; J: TRBJ2-2; size: .; CDR3: CASAAPQNTGELFF
length: 16; V: TRBV6-1; J: TRBJ2-2; size: few; CDR3: CATRSGGQLNTGELFF
length: 13; V: TRBV12-3/TRBV12-4; J: TRBJ2-1; size: .; CDR3: CASSFGRFNEQFF
length: 12; V: TRBV3-1; J: TRBJ2-2; size: .; CDR3: CASSFSTGELFF
length: 13; V: TRBV12-3/TRBV12-4; J: TRBJ1-3; size: many; CDR3: CASSYSSGNTIYF
length: 14; V: TRBV19; J: TRBJ1-5; size: .; CDR3: CASSVTASNQPQHF
length: 16; V: TRBV6-4; J: TRBJ2-3; size: .; CDR3: CASSEAWGLSTDTQYF
length: 13; V: TRBV6-2/TRBV6-3; J: TRBJ1-1; size: .; CDR3: CASTHLSGTEAFF
length: 16; V: TRBV5-6; J: TRBJ2-3; size: .; CDR3: CASSPNSGAHTDTQYF
length: 14; V: TRBV27; J: TRBJ1-2; size: many; CDR3: CASSLRQGPYGYTF
length: 14; V: TRBV9; J: TRBJ1-2; size: once; CDR3: CASTLTGGVSGYTF
length: 13; V: TRBV2; J: TRBJ1-1; size: .; CDR3: CARYRSGNTEAFF
length: 18; V: TRBV6-1; J: TRBJ1-3; size: .; CDR3: CASSEVGVKRARGNTIYF
length: 15; V: TRBV7-8; J: TRBJ2-3; size: many; CDR3: CASSFYGRAEDTQYF
length: 14; V: TRBV7-9; J: TRBJ1-1; size: few; CDR3: CASSTGHWNTEAFF
length: 15; V: TRBV20-1; J: TRBJ1-6; size: .; CDR3: CSAWGGGPPSSPLHF
length: 14; V: TRBV12-3/TRBV12-4; J: TRBJ2-7; size: many; CDR3: CASSIGTQGNEQYF
length: 16; V: TRBV29-1; J: TRBJ2-1; size: .; CDR3: CSVEGMPDGSYNEQFF
length: 17; V: TRBV6-2/TRBV6-3; J: TRBJ2-1; size: .; CDR3: CASTTRLAQTERNEQFF
length: 16; V: TRBV18; J: TRBJ2-5; size: .; CDR3: CASSLGTGATQETQYF
length: 17; V: TRBV11-2; J: TRBJ1-2; size: many; CDR3: CASRQVQGVDTNYGYTF
length: 14; V: TRBV5-5; J: TRBJ2-7; size: few; CDR3: CASSSLGGSYEQYF
length: 14; V: TRBV3-1; J: TRBJ2-2; size: many; CDR3: CASSQGSATGELFF
length: 15; V: TRBV18; J: TRBJ1-5; size: many; CDR3: CASSPGGQLNQPQHF